These 6 T cell receptor beta chains originate from one sample sequenced in a study of T cell responses to AZD1222 COVID-19 vaccine. The assay was immunoSEQ multiplex PCR, and TCRdb's table has in-frame clones only and misses some. The data contain 80,000 to 95,000 clones, just under 90% of them singletons. The specimen was peripheral blood, collected on day 0 of MenACWY control vaccination. These receptors came from an adult in good health.

The chain uses TRBV7-3 and TRBJ2-5, with TRBD2 identical over 12 bases. V lost 5 bases and J lost 5; bases outside the gene matches: 3. The CDR3 has 14 residues. From germline, CDR1 is SGHTA and CDR2 FQGTGA. CDR3 sequence (DNA): TGTGCCAGCAGCCCTACTAGCGGGGGGGAGACCCAGTACTTC. Residues: CASSPTSGGETQYF.

The chain has TRBV6-5 and TRBJ2-7, with 12 nucleotides matching TRBD2. Trimming removed 5 bases from V and 7 bases from J; junction bases left unmatched: 6. From germline, CDR1 is MNHEY and CDR2 SVGAGI. This CDR3 region has 14 residues. The CDR3 protein is CASSPSGGALEQYF. The CDR3 DNA sequence: TGTGCCAGCAGTCCTAGCGGGGGGGCATTGGAGCAGTACTTC.

The CDR3 sequence: CASSLGGGRPHEQFF. In DNA form, the CDR3 reads TGTGCCAGCAGCTTAGGAGGGGGCCGTCCGCATGAGCAGTTCTTC. J is TRBJ2-1 and V is TRBV11-2, with TRBD1 identical over 7 bases. V lost 1 base, J lost 8 bases, and 8 bases stayed unmatched. This CDR3 is 15 amino acids long. Germline V CDR1 and CDR2: SGHAT, FQNNGV.

This clone was seen once. The chain employs TRBV30 and TRBJ1-6; D might be TRBD1 (6 bases). Germline-derived CDR1 and CDR2 are GTSNPN and SVGIG (reference sequence). Trimming took off 2 bases at V and 6 bases at J, with 11 bases between the two ends. This CDR3 is built from 14 residues. The CDR3 nucleotides are TGTGCCTGGAGTTCGCAGGGGCTTAATTCACCCCTCCACTTT. As protein: CAWSSQGLNSPLHF.

This rearrangement joins TRBV6-2 or TRBV6-3 to TRBJ2-7; D is unresolved. Germline V CDR1 and CDR2: MNHEY, SVGEGT. Trimming took 4 bases from V and 4 from J, leaving 8 bases between them. The CDR3 contains 12 residues. CDR3 residues: CASSLGAYEQYF. The CDR3 DNA is TGTGCCAGCAGTTTAGGAGCGTACGAGCAGTACTTC.

This chain connects TRBV28 to TRBJ1-6; D gene unclear. Germline CDR1 is MDHEN and CDR2 is SYDVKM. Trimming cost V 3 bases and J 6 bases, with 9 bases left between them. The CDR3 loop spans 14 amino acids. The CDR3 DNA reads TGTGCCAGCAGTTTCCCCGGGGTTAATTCACCCCTCCACTTT. Translating it yields CASSFPGVNSPLHF.